This passage covers 17 T cell receptor beta chains from one sample sequenced in a study of radiotherapy plus CTLA-4 blockade in lung cancer. The assay was immunoSEQ multiplex PCR, and TCRdb's table has in-frame clones only and misses some. The repertoire includes around 70,000 clones, over 75% of them detected once, and about 4.2% sits in the top ten. This specimen consisted of peripheral blood, obtained from a patient treated with radiotherapy plus ipilimumab. The receptors come from a human donor with non-small cell lung cancer who had a partial response to radiotherapy plus ipilimumab.

This chain uses TRBV28 with TRBJ2-7; D is possibly TRBD2 (5 bases). Germline V CDR1 and CDR2: MDHEN, SYDVKM. The V gene lost 10 bases and the J gene lost 0 bases, with 13 bases spanning the gap. The CDR3 consists of 13 residues. CDR3 sequence reads: CAIEEADSYEQYF. The CDR3 DNA follows: TGTGCCATCGAAGAAGCGGACTCCTACGAGCAGTACTTC.

Written as DNA, the CDR3 is TGTGCCAGCAGGGGAGGGGGGTTTAGCAATCAGCCCCAGCATTTT. Translated, it gives CASRGGGFSNQPQHF. The chain employs TRBV28 and TRBJ1-5; TRBD1 is a possible D gene (6 bases). CDR1 is MDHEN and CDR2 is SYDVKM in the germline V gene. The V end lost 6 bases, the J end lost 0 bases, and 12 bases lay between the germline ends. CDR3 length: 15 residues.

The chain links TRBV10-3 to TRBJ1-1, with TRBD1 matching 9 bases. Looked up from germline, CDR1 is ENHRY and CDR2 is SYGVKD. The CDR3 spans 13 residues. V lost 10 bases, J lost 6 bases, and 9 bases stayed unmatched. This CDR3 reads CATMGDREAEAFF. The CDR3 DNA sequence: TGTGCCACGATGGGGGACAGGGAAGCTGAAGCTTTCTTT.

The rearrangement joins TRBV7-9 to TRBJ1-4; a possible D gene is TRBD1 (5 bases). CDR3 length: 13 amino acids. V lost 5 bases and J lost 8, with 12 bases in between. CDR1 is SEHNR, CDR2 FQNEAQ, per germline (reference sequence). CDR3 DNA: TGTGCCAGCAGCGATGATCCAGGGGAAAAACTGTTTTTT. It yields the protein CASSDDPGEKLFF. Full variable domain (remainder filled in from reference TRBV7-9 and TRBJ1-4): DTGVSQNPRHKITKRGQNVTFRCDPISEHNRLYWYRQTLGQGPEFLTYFQNEAQLEKSRLLSDRFSAERPKGSFSTLEIQRTEQGDSAMYLCASSDDPGEKLFFGSGTQLSVL.

J is TRBJ2-1 and V is TRBV7-3; possibly TRBD1 for D (6 bases). Germline loops: CDR1 SGHTA, CDR2 FQGTGA. V lost 6 bases to trimming and J lost 8 bases, with 20 bases between them. CDR3 size: 15 residues. The CDR3 protein is CASSDRLTGYDEQFF. CDR3 sequence (DNA): TGTGCCAGCAGTGACCGACTAACAGGGTACGATGAGCAGTTCTTC. Together with reference TRBV7-3 and TRBJ2-1, the CDR3 gives the full variable domain: GAGVSQTPSNKVTEKGKYVELRCDPISGHTALYWYRQSLGQGPEFLIYFQGTGAADDSGLPNDRFFAVRPEGSVSTLKIQRTERGDSAVYLCASSDRLTGYDEQFFGPGTRLTVL.

In its sample, this clone was seen a few times. J is TRBJ1-2 and V is TRBV27; D is perhaps TRBD1 (6 bases). V was pared by 0 bases and J by 8 bases, with 16 bases between. Germline values: CDR1 MNHEY, CDR2 SMNVEV (reference sequence). This CDR3 is 15 amino acids long. This CDR3 reads CASSLSGAGLGGYTF. For the CDR3, the DNA is TGTGCCAGCAGTTTATCGGGGGCAGGGCTGGGGGGCTACACCTTC.

The V and J genes are TRBV12-5 and TRBJ1-2; D is uncertain. Looked up from germline, CDR1 is LGHNT and CDR2 is FRNRAP. The V and J ends lost 5 bases and 6 bases respectively, with 10 bases between them. The CDR3 sequence is 12 residues long. The CDR3 region has the DNA TGTGCTAGTGGTGTGGGAGGAGATGGCTACACCTTC. This translates into CASGVGGDGYTF.

V gene TRBV30 combines with J gene TRBJ1-5; TRBD1 aligns across 8 bases. V was clipped by 3 bases and J by 6 bases; unmatched bases: 7. The CDR3 totals 14 residues. Germline V lookup: CDR1 GTSNPN, CDR2 SVGIG (reference sequence). CDR3 amino acids: CAWSRTGSSQPQHF. CDR3 DNA sequence: TGTGCCTGGAGCCGGACAGGGTCCAGTCAGCCCCAGCATTTT.

The chain links TRBV12-5 to TRBJ1-2, with 10 bases aligning to TRBD1. The trim removed 6 bases at V and 0 bases at J, leaving 7 bases unmatched. The CDR3 totals 16 residues. Germline CDR1 reads LGHNT; CDR2 reads FRNRAP. CDR3 sequence: CASGPAGTGANYGYTF. The CDR3 DNA reads as TGTGCTAGTGGCCCGGCCGGGACAGGGGCTAACTATGGCTACACCTTC.

J is TRBJ2-4 and V is TRBV19; 7 bases map to TRBD1. J was trimmed by 4 bases and V by 7 bases; bases with no gene match: 7. The V gene's germline CDR1 is LNHDA and CDR2 SQIVND (reference sequence). This CDR3 is built from 14 residues. CDR3 in DNA: TGTGCCAGTAACCCGACAGGGAAGAAAAACATTCAGTACTTC. It encodes CASNPTGKKNIQYF.

This clone was detected only once. J is TRBJ1-6 and V is TRBV5-1; no firm D call. Germline loops: CDR1 SGHRS, CDR2 YFSETQ. V lost 4 bases, J lost 10 bases, and 9 bases lay in between. This CDR3 is built from 12 residues. This CDR3 reads CASSQVGSPLHF. The CDR3 DNA follows: TGCGCCAGCAGCCAGGTTGGCTCACCCCTCCACTTT.

This clone was seen a handful of times. V gene TRBV6-5 combines with J gene TRBJ1-4; D not certain. Germline V gene lookup returns CDR1 MNHEY and CDR2 SVGAGI. V was trimmed by 4 bases and J by 7 bases, leaving 19 bases between them. The CDR3 has 16 amino acids. CDR3 protein: CASSFGRGNRREKLFF. In nucleotides, the CDR3 is TGTGCCAGCAGTTTCGGGCGCGGGAACCGTCGTGAAAAACTGTTTTTT.

V gene TRBV30 combines with J gene TRBJ1-2; no definite D call. V lost 2 bases and J lost 4, with 17 bases in between. CDR3 length: 15 amino acids. CDR1 GTSNPN and CDR2 SVGIG come from the germline V gene (reference sequence). The CDR3 loop is CAWSPRIGVPYGYTF. The CDR3 nucleotides read TGTGCCTGGAGTCCACGAATCGGGGTCCCCTATGGCTACACCTTC.

The V gene is TRBV5-1, the J gene TRBJ1-4; D might be TRBD1 (5 bases). V was shortened by 0 bases and J by 0 bases, with 15 bases between the two germline ends. This CDR3 comprises 18 residues. Looked up from germline, CDR1 is SGHRS and CDR2 is YFSETQ. CDR3: CASSLAVAGQATNEKLFF. In nucleotides, the CDR3 is TGCGCCAGCAGCTTGGCCGTGGCAGGGCAAGCAACTAATGAAAAACTGTTTTTT.

The genes are TRBV7-9 and TRBJ2-5; 7 bases fit TRBD1. The J call may not be correct, given that the DNA end is closer to TRBJ2-7. The CDR3 runs 14 residues. CDR1 and CDR2 from the germline V gene are SEHNR and FQNEAQ (reference sequence). CDR3 nucleotides: TGTGCCAGCAGCCAGCCAGGGGGTCGCTACGAGCAGTACTTC. Protein product: CASSQPGGRYEQYF.

This clone was detected only a few times. The CDR3 spells CASSPSGGSQDTQYF. The DNA for the CDR3 is TGTGCCAGCTCACCATCAGGGGGCTCCCAAGATACGCAGTATTTT. V is TRBV18 and J is TRBJ2-3; 8 bases align to TRBD1. V shed 2 bases and J 5 bases; nucleotides not matched to a gene: 6. This CDR3 is built from 15 residues. Germline CDR1 is KGHSH and CDR2 is LQKENI.

The chain combines TRBV7-2 with TRBJ2-1; 7 bases map to TRBD2. Germline values: CDR1 SGHTA, CDR2 FQGNSA. The V segment lost 8 bases and the J segment 7 bases; nucleotides outside the gene matches: 17. The CDR3 has 16 amino acids. CDR3 sequence: CASFMPAGVVGNEQFF. CDR3 coding DNA: TGTGCCAGCTTCATGCCGGCGGGAGTGGTGGGGAATGAGCAGTTCTTC.